This T cell receptor (beta chain) emerged from a study of tumor-infiltrating lymphocytes in primary liver carcinoma. Starting material of around 460 ng total RNA yielded TCR beta cDNA via a constant-region primer. It was through three nested multiplex PCR rounds of slightly modified ARM-PCR that TCR beta libraries arose. TCRdb reprocessed the multiplex PCR reads with MiXCR, giving one entry per CDR3 protein. The repertoire holds 100,000 to 150,000 distinct CDR3 sequences, 55% to 65% seen once, with roughly a tenth in the top ten. Co-extraction yielded RNA and DNA from around 20-30 mg of unsorted bulk tissue. The sequence came from a woman aged 60-75 years with primary liver carcinoma and hepatitis B virus infection. Specimen: liver tumor tissue from sampling region 1. Subset indicated: tumor region T1, superior pole.

The CDR3 DNA reads as TGTGCCAGCAGTAGGGGTTCTCTGAGTGAGCAGTTCTTC. Amino acids: CASSRGSLSEQFF. V gene TRBV28 combines with J gene TRBJ2-1; D is possibly TRBD1 (5 bases). V gave up 5 bases and J gave up 9 bases, with 14 bases separating them. This CDR3 contains 13 residues. The germline V gene encodes CDR1 MDHEN and CDR2 SYDVKM.